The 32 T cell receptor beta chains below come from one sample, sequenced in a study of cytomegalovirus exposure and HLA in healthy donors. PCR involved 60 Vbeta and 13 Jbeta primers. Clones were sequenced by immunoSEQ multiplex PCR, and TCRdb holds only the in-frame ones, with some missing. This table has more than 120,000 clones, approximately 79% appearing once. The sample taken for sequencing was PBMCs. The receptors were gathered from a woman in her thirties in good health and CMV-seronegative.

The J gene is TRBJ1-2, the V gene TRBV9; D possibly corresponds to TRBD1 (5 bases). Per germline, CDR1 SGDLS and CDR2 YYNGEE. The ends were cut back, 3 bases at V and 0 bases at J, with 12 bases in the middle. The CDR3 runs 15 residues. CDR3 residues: CASSALGHANYGYTF. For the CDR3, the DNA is TGTGCCAGCAGCGCCCTAGGACACGCTAACTATGGCTACACCTTC. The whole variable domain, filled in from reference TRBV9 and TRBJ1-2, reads DSGVTQTPKHLITATGQRVTLRCSPRSGDLSVYWYQQSLDQGLQFLIQYYNGEERAKGNILERFSAQQFPDLHSELNLSSLELGDSALYFCASSALGHANYGYTFGSGTRLTVV.

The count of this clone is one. CDR3 amino acids: CASSRGTDYGYTF. The CDR3 DNA is TGTGCCAGCTCACGTGGGACAGACTATGGCTACACCTTC. The chain combines TRBV18 with TRBJ1-2; the match to TRBD1 covers 7 bases. V shed 4 bases, J shed 3 bases, and the junction held 2 bases outside the gene matches. CDR3 length: 13 residues. CDR1 and CDR2 (germline): KGHSH, LQKENI.

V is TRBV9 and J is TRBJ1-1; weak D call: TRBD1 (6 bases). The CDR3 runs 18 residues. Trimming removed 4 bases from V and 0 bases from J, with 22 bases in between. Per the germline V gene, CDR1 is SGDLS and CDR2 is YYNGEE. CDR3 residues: CASSPEGTGSMLNTEAFF. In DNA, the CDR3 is TGTGCCAGCAGCCCGGAAGGAACAGGGTCCATGTTGAACACTGAAGCTTTCTTT.

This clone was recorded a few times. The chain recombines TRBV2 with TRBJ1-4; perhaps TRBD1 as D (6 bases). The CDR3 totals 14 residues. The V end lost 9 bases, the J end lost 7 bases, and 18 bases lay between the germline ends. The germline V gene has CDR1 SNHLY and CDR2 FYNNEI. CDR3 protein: CASRGRAEGEKLFF. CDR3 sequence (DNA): TGTGCCAGTAGGGGGAGGGCCGAAGGTGAAAAACTGTTTTTT.

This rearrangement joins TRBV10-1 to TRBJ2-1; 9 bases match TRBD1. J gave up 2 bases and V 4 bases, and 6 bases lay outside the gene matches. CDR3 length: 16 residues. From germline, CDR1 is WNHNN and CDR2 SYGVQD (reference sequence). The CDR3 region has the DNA TGCGCCAGCAGTGTTACCGGGACAGGGACCTACAATGAGCAGTTCTTC. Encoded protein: CASSVTGTGTYNEQFF.

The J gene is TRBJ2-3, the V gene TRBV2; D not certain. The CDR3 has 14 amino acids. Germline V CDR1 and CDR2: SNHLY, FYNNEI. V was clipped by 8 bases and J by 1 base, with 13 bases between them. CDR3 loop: CASAAFSGTDTQYF. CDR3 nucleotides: TGTGCCAGCGCGGCGTTTTCCGGCACAGATACGCAGTATTTT.

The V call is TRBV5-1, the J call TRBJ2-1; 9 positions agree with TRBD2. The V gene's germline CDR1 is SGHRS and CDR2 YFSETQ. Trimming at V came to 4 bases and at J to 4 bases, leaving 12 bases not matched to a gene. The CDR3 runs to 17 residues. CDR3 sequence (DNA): TGCGCCAGCAGCCCGGCCGCGGGGGGGCGAGGGTACAATGAGCAGTTCTTC. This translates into CASSPAAGGRGYNEQFF.

DNA for the CDR3: TGCGCCAGCAGCCAAGATGGGCTAGCCCCCACAGATACGCAGTATTTT. This sequence encodes CASSQDGLAPTDTQYF. This chain joins TRBV4-1 and TRBJ2-3; a weak D match, TRBD2 (5 bases). The CDR3 length is 16 residues. The germline gives CDR1 MGHRA, CDR2 YSYEKL. V was trimmed by 0 bases and J by 2 bases, leaving 12 bases between them.

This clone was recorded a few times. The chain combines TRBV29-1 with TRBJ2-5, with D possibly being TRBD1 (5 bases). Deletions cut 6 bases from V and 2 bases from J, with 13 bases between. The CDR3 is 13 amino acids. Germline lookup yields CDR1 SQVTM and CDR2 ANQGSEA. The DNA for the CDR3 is TGCAGCGTCAAAAAGACAGTACAAGAGACCCAGTACTTC. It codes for CSVKKTVQETQYF.

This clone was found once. CDR3 bases: TGTGCCAGCAGCCTTCGGGGCTCTGGAAACACCATATATTTT. This translates into CASSLRGSGNTIYF. The chain carries TRBV7-3 and TRBJ1-3, with D uncertain. CDR3 length: 14 amino acids. The V end lost 5 bases, the J end lost 0 bases, and 8 bases lay between the germline ends. CDR1 and CDR2 from the germline V gene are SGHTA and FQGTGA.

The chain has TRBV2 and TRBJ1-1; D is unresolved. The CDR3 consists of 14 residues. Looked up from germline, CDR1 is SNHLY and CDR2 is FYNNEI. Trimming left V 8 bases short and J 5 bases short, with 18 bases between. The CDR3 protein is CASAGSWTGTEAFF. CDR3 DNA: TGTGCCAGCGCCGGGAGCTGGACGGGTACTGAAGCTTTCTTT.

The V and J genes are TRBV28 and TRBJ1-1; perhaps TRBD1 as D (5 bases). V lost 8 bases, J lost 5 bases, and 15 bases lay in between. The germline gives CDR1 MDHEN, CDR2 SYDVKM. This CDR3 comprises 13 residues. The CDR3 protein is CASGRGSLTEAFF. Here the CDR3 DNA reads TGTGCCAGCGGGCGGGGCTCTCTTACTGAAGCTTTCTTT.

CDR3 residues: CASSQRRTSTDTQYF. The DNA of the CDR3 is TGTGCCAGCAGTCAACGGAGGACGAGCACAGATACGCAGTATTTT. V is TRBV28 and J is TRBJ2-3, with a weak D call TRBD2 (5 bases). The CDR3 runs 15 residues. With 5 bases removed from V and 0 bases from J, the gap between germline ends came to 12 bases. Looked up from germline, CDR1 is MDHEN and CDR2 is SYDVKM.

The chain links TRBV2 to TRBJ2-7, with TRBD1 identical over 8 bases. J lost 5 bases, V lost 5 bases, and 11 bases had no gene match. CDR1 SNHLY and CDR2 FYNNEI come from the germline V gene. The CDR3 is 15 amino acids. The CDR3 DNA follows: TGTGCCAGCAGTCCTGGACAGGGAAGCTGGAACGAGCAGTACTTC. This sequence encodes CASSPGQGSWNEQYF. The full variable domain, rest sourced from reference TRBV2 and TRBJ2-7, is EPEVTQTPSHQVTQMGQEVILRCVPISNHLYFYWYRQILGQKVEFLVSFYNNEISEKSEIFDDQFSVERPDGSNFTLKIRSTKLEDSAMYFCASSPGQGSWNEQYFGPGTRLTVT.

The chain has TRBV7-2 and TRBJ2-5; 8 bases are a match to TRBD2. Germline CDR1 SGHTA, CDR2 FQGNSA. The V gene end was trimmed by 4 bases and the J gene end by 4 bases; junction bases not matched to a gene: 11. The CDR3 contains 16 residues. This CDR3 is CASSSRVAGGLETQYF. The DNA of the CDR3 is TGTGCCAGCAGCTCACGAGTCGCGGGAGGTTTAGAGACCCAGTACTTC. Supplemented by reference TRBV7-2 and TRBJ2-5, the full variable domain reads GAGVSQSPSNKVTEKGKDVELRCDPISGHTALYWYRQSLGQGLEFLIYFQGNSAPDKSGLPSDRFSAERTGGSVSTLTIQRTQQEDSAVYLCASSSRVAGGLETQYFGPGTRLLVL.

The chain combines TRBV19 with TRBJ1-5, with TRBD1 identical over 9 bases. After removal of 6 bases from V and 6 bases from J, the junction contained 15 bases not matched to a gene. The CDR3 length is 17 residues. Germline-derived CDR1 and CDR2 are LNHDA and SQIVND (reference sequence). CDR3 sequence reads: CASSQVGNRGPGQPQHF. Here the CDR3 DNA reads TGTGCCAGTAGCCAAGTGGGGAACAGGGGGCCGGGTCAGCCCCAGCATTTT.

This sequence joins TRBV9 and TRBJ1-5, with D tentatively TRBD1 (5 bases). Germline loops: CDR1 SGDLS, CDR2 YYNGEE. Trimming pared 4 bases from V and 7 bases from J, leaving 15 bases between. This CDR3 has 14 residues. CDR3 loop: CASSPTGGGQPQHF. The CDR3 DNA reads TGTGCCAGCAGCCCCACGGGGGGTGGACAGCCCCAGCATTTT.

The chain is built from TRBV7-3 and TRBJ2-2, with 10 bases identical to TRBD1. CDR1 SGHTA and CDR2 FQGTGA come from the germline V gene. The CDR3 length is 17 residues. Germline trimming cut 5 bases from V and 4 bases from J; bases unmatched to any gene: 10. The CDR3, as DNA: TGTGCCAGCAGCCCGAGGGCCGGGACAGGGGTCACCGGGGAGCTGTTTTTT. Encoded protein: CASSPRAGTGVTGELFF.

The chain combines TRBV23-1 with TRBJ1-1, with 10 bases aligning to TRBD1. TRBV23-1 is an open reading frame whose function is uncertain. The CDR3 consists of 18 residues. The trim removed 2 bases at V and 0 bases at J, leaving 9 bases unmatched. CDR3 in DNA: TGCGCCAGCAGTCAACCCGGGACAGGGGTTAGCATGAACACTGAAGCTTTCTTT. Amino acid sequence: CASSQPGTGVSMNTEAFF.

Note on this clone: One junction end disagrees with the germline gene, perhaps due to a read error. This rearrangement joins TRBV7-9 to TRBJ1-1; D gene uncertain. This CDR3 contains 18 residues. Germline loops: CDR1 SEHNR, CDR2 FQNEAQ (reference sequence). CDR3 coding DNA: TGTTCCAGCAGCTTCCCAACAGCCGGCGTCTCTTTGAACACTGAAGCTTTCTTT. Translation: CSSSFPTAGVSLNTEAFF.

The CDR3 protein is CASSARLAGDQETQYF. CDR3 bases: TGTGCCAGCAGCGCTAGACTAGCGGGCGATCAAGAGACCCAGTACTTC. This sequence joins TRBV2 and TRBJ2-5; 10 nucleotides match TRBD2. This CDR3 has 16 residues. V trimming: 6 bases; J trimming: 2 bases; junction bases outside the gene matches: 9. The V gene's germline CDR1 is SNHLY and CDR2 FYNNEI.

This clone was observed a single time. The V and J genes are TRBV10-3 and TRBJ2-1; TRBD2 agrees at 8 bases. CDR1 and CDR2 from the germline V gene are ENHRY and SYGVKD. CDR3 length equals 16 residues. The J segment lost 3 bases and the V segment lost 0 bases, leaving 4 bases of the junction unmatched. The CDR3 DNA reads TGTGCCATCAGTGAGTCTGAGACTAGCGTCTACAATGAGCAGTTCTTC. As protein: CAISESETSVYNEQFF.

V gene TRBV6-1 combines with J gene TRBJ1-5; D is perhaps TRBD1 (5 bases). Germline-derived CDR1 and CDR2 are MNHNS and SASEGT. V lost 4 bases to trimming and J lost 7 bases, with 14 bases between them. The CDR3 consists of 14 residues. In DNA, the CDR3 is TGTGCCAGCAGTGCGTCGGGACTCGGGCAGCCCCAGCATTTT. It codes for CASSASGLGQPQHF.

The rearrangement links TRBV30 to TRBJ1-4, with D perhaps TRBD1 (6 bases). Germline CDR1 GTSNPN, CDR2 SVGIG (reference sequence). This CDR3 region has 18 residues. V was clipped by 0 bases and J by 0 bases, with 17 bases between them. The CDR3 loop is CAWSVPRQRQATNEKLFF. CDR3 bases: TGTGCCTGGAGTGTACCCCGACAACGACAGGCAACTAATGAAAAACTGTTTTTT.

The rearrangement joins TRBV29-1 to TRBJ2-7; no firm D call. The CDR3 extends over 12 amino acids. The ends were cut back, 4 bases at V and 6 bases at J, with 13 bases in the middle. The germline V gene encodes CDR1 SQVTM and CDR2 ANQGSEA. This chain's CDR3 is CSVGRKHGEQYF. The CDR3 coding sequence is TGCAGCGTTGGTCGAAAGCATGGCGAGCAGTACTTC.

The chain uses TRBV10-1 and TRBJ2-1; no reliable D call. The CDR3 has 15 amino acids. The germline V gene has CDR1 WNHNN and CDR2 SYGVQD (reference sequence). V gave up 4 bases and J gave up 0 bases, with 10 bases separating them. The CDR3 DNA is TGCGCCAGCAGTGTAGACACCTTCTCCTACAATGAGCAGTTCTTC. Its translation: CASSVDTFSYNEQFF.

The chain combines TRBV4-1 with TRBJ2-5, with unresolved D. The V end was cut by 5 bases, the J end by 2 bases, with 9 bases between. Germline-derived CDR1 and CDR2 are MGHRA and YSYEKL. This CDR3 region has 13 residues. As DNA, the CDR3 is TGCGCCAGCAGCTTTTATATACAAGAGACCCAGTACTTC. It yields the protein CASSFYIQETQYF.

CDR3 in amino acids: CAISRQVGSYGYTF. CDR3 nucleotides: TGTGCCATCAGCCGACAGGTGGGGTCCTATGGCTACACCTTC. The chain joins TRBV10-3 to TRBJ1-2; tentative D call: TRBD1 (6 bases). V was shortened by 6 bases and J by 4 bases, with 15 bases between the two germline ends. The CDR3 extends over 14 amino acids. Looked up from germline, CDR1 is ENHRY and CDR2 is SYGVKD.

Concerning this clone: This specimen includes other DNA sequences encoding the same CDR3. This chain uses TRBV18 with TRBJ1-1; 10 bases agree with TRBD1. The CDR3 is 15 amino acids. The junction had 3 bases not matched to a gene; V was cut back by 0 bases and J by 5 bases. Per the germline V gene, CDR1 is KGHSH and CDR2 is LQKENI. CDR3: CASSPPGTGVTEAFF. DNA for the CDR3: TGTGCCAGCTCACCACCGGGGACAGGGGTGACTGAAGCTTTCTTT.

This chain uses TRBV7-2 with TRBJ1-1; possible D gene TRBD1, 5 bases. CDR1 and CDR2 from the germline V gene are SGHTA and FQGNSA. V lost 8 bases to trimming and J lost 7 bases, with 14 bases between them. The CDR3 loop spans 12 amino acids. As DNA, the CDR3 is TGTGCCAGCCGCGTCGGGACTTTTGAAGCTTTCTTT. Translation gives CASRVGTFEAFF.

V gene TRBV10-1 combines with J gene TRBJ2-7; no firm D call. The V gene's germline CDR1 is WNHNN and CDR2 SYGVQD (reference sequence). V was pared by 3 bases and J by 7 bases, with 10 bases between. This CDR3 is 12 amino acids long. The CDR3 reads CASSDSFGEQYF. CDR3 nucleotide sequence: TGCGCCAGCAGTGACTCCTTCGGGGAGCAGTACTTC.

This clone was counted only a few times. In DNA form, the CDR3 reads TGTGCCAGCAGCCCTATCACTAGCGGGGGCCCCTACGAGCAGTACTTC. Protein product: CASSPITSGGPYEQYF. V usage is TRBV4-2 and J usage is TRBJ2-7; 11 nucleotides agree with TRBD2. The trim removed 4 bases at V and 2 bases at J, leaving 7 bases unmatched. Germline V lookup: CDR1 LGHNA, CDR2 YNFKEQ. The CDR3 extends over 16 amino acids.